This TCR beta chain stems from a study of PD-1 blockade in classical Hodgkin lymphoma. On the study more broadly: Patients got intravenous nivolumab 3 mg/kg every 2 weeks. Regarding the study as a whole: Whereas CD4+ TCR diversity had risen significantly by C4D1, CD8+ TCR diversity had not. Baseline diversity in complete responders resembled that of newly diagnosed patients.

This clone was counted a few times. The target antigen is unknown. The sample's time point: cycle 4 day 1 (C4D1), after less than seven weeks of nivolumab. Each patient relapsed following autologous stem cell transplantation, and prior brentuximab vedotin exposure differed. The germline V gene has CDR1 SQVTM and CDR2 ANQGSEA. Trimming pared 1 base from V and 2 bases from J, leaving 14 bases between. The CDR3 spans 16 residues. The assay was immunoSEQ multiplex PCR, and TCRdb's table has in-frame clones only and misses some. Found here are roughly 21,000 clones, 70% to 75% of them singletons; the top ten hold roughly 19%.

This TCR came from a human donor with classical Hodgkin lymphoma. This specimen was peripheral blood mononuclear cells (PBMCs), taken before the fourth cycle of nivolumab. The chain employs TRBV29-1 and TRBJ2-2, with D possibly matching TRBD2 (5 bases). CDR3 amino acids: CSVEAGVGINTGELFF. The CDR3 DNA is TGCAGCGTTGAAGCGGGTGTCGGGATCAACACCGGGGAGCTGTTTTTT.